The present entry profiles one T cell receptor beta chain with its context. What it recognizes is unknown. Relative to the germline gene, one junction end is altered; a read error may explain this. The use of a sample-barcoded 5' primer and a J-beta primer mix characterized a second PCR of 7 to 11 cycles. TCRdb independently ran MiXCR on the 5' RACE reads; one entry per CDR3 protein. The sample consists of about 1.8 million distinct CDR3 sequences, around 48% of them appearing once. This entry belongs to a study of blood T cells in healthy people across ages. Study-wide results and caveats: Using unsorted PBMCs precluded a conclusive naive versus antigen-experienced comparison. Among long-lived donors, naive CD4+ cells were more numerous and diversity higher than in aged donors.

The sequenced sample was blood. The receptor comes from a woman in her forties in good health.

CDR3 coding DNA: TGTGCTAGCAGCCAAGTAGGGGGGACCCAGTTCTTC. Residues: CASSQVGGTQFF. This sequence joins TRBV7-7 and TRBJ2-1, with D perhaps being TRBD1 or TRBD2 (6 bases each). Germline values: CDR1 SSHAT, CDR2 FNYEAQ (reference sequence). The CDR3 spans 12 residues.